One sample yielded the 3 T cell receptor beta chains listed below, sequenced in a study of blood T cell repertoires in COVID-19. Sequenced by immunoSEQ multiplex PCR; TCRdb stores in-frame clones only, minus some. The sample holds roughly 57,000 clones; more than 90% are singletons and the top ten take 3.1%. The sample consisted of peripheral blood. These receptors were taken from a human donor in a cohort sampled during active COVID-19.

This chain links TRBV27 with TRBJ2-3, with 7 bases matching TRBD1. J gave up 2 bases and V 6 bases, and 5 bases lay outside the gene matches. The germline gives CDR1 MNHEY, CDR2 SMNVEV (reference sequence). This CDR3 is 14 amino acids long. In DNA form, the CDR3 reads TGTGCCAGCAGAAGGGGGCTTTTCACAGATACGCAGTATTTT. It codes for CASRRGLFTDTQYF.

This clone was seen only a few times. V is TRBV5-4 and J is TRBJ1-3; 10 bases are a match to TRBD1. This CDR3 spans 18 amino acids. Losses at the gene ends were 3 bases for V and 0 bases for J; bases not matched to a gene: 9. Germline loops: CDR1 SGHNT, CDR2 YYREEE (reference sequence). The CDR3: CASSWWTGGAFSGNTIYF. CDR3 sequence (DNA): TGTGCCAGCAGCTGGTGGACAGGGGGTGCCTTCTCTGGAAACACCATATATTTT. The variable domain in full, completed from reference TRBV5-4 and TRBJ1-3, reads ETGVTQSPTHLIKTRGQQVTLRCSSQSGHNTVSWYQQALGQGPQFIFQYYREEENGRGNFPPRFSGLQFPNYSSELNVNALELDDSALYLCASSWWTGGAFSGNTIYFGEGSWLTVV.

This clone has more than one count but fewer than ten. The chain recombines TRBV7-3 with TRBJ1-6; 8 positions agree with TRBD1. The CDR3 consists of 15 residues. The germline gives CDR1 SGHTA, CDR2 FQGTGA. V shed 6 bases, J shed 10 bases, and the junction held 11 bases outside the gene matches. CDR3 region: CASSYGGQGVSPLHF. As DNA, the CDR3 is TGTGCCAGCAGTTACGGAGGACAGGGTGTATCACCCCTCCACTTT. The full variable domain, in which reference TRBV7-3 and TRBJ1-6 provide the parts outside the CDR3, is GAGVSQTPSNKVTEKGKYVELRCDPISGHTALYWYRQSLGQGPEFLIYFQGTGAADDSGLPNDRFFAVRPEGSVSTLKIQRTERGDSAVYLCASSYGGQGVSPLHFGNGTRLTVT.